This T cell receptor (beta chain) was identified during a study of blood T cell repertoires in COVID-19 (TCRdb year 2020). Looking at the study overall: Collaborator samples came from the United States, Italy and Spain and covered acute and convalescent phases of COVID-19. The prospective study material was composed of cDNA or gDNA derived from T cells, B-cell-depleted T cells, or PBMCs. Deeply sampled blood TCRbeta repertoires from subjects exposed to, actively infected with, or recovered from COVID-19 were included in the dataset. The repertoires were released in a freely available public database intended as a resource for research on the immune response to SARS-CoV-2. Samples came from the ongoing ImmuneRACE study (first 160 participants) plus 1,254 subjects from 6 global collaborators. Nearly every sample came with metadata listing a de-identified subject ID, COVID-19 status, age in years and sex. HLA class I and class II types, where available, came from metadata supplied by the sample provider rather than from assay-based typing.

The CDR3 has 17 amino acids, counting the end cysteine and phenylalanine. Just CDR3 DNA is preserved here, 51 bases in frame from base 1. The V end gives up 5 bases and the J end 0 bases, leaving 8 bases in the junction not matched to a gene. CDR1 SGHNT and CDR2 YENEEA were looked up in the germline V gene. Study-wide findings and limitations: How much clinical and demographic metadata was included differed by source and by participant, and the metadata was provided uncurated.

TCRbeta CDR3 regions were amplified from genomic DNA using the immunoSEQ Assay, a bias-controlled multiplex PCR. On the study's bioinformatics: Nucleated cell counts per sample were estimated from amplification of reference gene primers within the assay. To quantify the absolute abundance of each unique TCRbeta CDR3 rearrangement, sequence reads were collapsed and filtered. For each sample, productive Simpson clonality was calculated as the square root of Simpson's diversity index over productive rearrangements. TCRdb stores this immuneACCESS table with in-frame sequences only. Part of the clones is absent; in the studies checked, under half of the shortfall reflects unresolved V genes, and no reason is known for the rest. That table is the source of V, J and clone size, and D and trimming were worked out from the DNA. This sample has 23,000 or so clones in its table, and around nine tenths of those were observed once. The ten top clones hold about 7.3% of the sample.

Turning to this clone: Which antigen it targets is not known. No base qualities exist here, and no much larger clone lies one base off it.

The collaborating institutions used their own protocols to collect whole blood in K2EDTA tubes. Collaborator samples were shipped for TCRbeta analysis as frozen whole blood, isolated PBMCs, or DNA extracted from either sample type. The receptor was derived from a human donor in a cohort sampled during active COVID-19. Sequenced: peripheral blood. This chain joins TRBV11-3 to TRBJ2-2, with 8 central nucleotides matching TRBD2. The DNA reads TGTGCCAGCAGCGCCCCCACTAGCGGCCCGAACACCGGGGAGCTGTTTTTT. Protein translation: CASSAPTSGPNTGELFF.